This T cell receptor (beta chain) was identified during a study of T cells of healthy individuals (dated by TCRdb to the late 2010s). CDR1 and CDR2 are read off the germline V gene (reference sequence) as DFQATT and SNEGSKA. V and J are truncated by 0 bases and 0 bases respectively, leaving an intervening sequence of 17 bases. The CDR3, from cysteine to phenylalanine, totals 18 residues. Here the CDR3 DNA is all that survives: 54 bases in frame from base 1. Library preparation used 5' RACE. This sample was sequenced with an Illumina MiSeq. Starting from the raw public reads, TCRdb applied fastp trimming at Q25, assembled clones with MiXCR and retained in-frame beta chains. Each CDR3 protein gets just one entry, which takes the most common genes and DNA from the rows behind it. Counted in this sample were 75,000 to 95,000 distinct CDR3 sequences; 5% of them appeared once. Jointly, the top ten make up roughly 7.5% of the sample.

This clonotype was picked up a small number of times. Its target antigen remains unknown. Base qualities are not recorded, but no much larger clone differs from it by a single base. The rearrangement combines TRBV20-1 with TRBJ1-4; TRBD1 might be the D gene, on 6 matching bases. This clonotype originated in a female donor in good health. Read as DNA, the sequence is TGCAGTGCTAGAGATCTGGGAGGGACACTAGCAACTAATGAAAAACTGTTTTTT. Translated, this is CSARDLGGTLATNEKLFF.